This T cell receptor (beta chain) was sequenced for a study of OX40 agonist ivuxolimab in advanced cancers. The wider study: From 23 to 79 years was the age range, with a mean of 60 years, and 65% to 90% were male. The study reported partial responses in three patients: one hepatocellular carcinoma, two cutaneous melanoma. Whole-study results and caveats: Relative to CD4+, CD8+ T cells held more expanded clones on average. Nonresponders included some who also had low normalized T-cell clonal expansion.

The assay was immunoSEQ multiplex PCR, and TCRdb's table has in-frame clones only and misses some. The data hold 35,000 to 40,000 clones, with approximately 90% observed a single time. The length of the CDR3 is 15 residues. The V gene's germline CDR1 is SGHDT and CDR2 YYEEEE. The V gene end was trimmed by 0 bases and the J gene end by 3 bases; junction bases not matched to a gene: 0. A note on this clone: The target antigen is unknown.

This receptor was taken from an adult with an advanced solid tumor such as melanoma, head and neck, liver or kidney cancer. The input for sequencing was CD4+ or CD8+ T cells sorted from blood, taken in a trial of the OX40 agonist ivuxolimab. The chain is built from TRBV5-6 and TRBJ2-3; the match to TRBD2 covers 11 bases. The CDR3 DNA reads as TGTGCCAGCAGCTTGGGACTAGCGGGAACAGATACGCAGTATTTT. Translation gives CASSLGLAGTDTQYF.